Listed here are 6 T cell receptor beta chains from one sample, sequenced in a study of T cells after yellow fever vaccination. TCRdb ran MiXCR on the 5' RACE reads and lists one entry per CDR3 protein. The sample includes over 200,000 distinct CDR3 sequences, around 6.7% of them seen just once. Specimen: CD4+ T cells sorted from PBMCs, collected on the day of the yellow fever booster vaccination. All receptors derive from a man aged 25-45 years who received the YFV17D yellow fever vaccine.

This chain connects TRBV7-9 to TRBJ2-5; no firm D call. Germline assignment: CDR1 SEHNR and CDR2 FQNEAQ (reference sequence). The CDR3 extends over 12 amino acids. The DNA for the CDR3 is TGTGCAGAAGGGCTGAAGAAAGAGACCCAGTACTTC. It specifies CAEGLKKETQYF.

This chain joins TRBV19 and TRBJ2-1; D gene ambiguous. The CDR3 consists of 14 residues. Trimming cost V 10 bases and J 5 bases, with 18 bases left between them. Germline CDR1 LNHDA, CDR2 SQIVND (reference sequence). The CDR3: CATQTSNLDNEQFF. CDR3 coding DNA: TGTGCCACCCAGACTTCAAACCTTGACAATGAGCAGTTCTTC.

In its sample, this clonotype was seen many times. CDR3 amino acids: CASSKTLAGGETQYF. Written as DNA, the CDR3 is TGTGCCAGCAGCAAAACACTAGCGGGTGGGGAGACCCAGTACTTC. The genes are TRBV7-2 and TRBJ2-5, with TRBD2 matching 9 bases. The germline V gene has CDR1 SGHTA and CDR2 FQGNSA. The length of the CDR3 is 15 residues. V lost 5 bases, J lost 5 bases, and 9 bases stayed unmatched.

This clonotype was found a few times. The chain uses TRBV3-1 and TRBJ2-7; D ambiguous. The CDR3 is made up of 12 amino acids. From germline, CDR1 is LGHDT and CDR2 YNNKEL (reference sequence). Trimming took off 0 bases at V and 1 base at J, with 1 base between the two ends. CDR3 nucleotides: TGTGCCAGCAGCCAAGAATCCTACGAGCAGTACTTC. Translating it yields CASSQESYEQYF.

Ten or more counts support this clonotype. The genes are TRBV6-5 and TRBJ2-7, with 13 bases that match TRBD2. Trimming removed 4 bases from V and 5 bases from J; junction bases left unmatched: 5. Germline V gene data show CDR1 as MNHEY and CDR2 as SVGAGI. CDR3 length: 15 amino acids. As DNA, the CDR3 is TGTGCCAGCAGTTCTACCGGGACTAGCGGGAACGAGCAGTACTTC. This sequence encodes CASSSTGTSGNEQYF.

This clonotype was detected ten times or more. CDR3 loop: CSARDILADYEQYF. DNA for the CDR3: TGCAGTGCTAGAGATATACTAGCGGACTACGAGCAGTACTTC. The genes are TRBV20-1 and TRBJ2-7; 8 bases fit TRBD2. The CDR3 covers 14 residues. The V gene's germline CDR1 is DFQATT and CDR2 SNEGSKA (reference sequence). V shed 0 bases, J shed 3 bases, and the junction held 4 bases outside the gene matches.